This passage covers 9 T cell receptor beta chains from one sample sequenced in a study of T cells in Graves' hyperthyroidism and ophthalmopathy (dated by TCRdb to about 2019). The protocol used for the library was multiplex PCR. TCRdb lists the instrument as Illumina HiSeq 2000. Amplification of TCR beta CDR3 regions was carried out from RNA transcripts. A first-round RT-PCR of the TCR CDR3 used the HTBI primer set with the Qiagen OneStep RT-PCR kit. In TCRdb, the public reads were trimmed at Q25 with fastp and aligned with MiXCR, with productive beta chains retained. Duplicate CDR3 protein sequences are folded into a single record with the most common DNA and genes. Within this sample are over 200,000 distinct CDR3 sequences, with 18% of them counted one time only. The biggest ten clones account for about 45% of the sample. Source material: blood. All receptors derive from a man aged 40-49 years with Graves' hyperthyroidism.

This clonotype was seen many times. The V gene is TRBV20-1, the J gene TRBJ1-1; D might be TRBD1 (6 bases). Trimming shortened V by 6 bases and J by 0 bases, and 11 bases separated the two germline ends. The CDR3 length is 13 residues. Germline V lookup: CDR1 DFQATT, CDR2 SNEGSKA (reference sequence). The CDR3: CSARGRLNTEAFF. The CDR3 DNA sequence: TGCAGTGCCAGGGGACGGTTGAACACTGAAGCTTTCTTT.

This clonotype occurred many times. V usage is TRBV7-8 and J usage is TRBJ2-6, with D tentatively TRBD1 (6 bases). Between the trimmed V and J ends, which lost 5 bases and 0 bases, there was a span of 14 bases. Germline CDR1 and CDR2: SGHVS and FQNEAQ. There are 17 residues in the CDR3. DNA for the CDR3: TGTGCCAGCAGCACTGGGACATTCCGCTCTGGGGCCAACGTCCTGACTTTC. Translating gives CASSTGTFRSGANVLTF.

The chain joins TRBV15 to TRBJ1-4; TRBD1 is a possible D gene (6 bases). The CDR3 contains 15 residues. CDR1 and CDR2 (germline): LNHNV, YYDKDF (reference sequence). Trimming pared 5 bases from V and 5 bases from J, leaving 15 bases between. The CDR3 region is CATSGAYGTNEKLFF. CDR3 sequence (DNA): TGTGCCACCAGCGGAGCATACGGGACAAATGAAAAACTGTTTTTT. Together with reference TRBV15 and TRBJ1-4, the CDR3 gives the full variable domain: DAMVIQNPRYQVTQFGKPVTLSCSQTLNHNVMYWYQQKSSQAPKLLFHYYDKDFNNEADTPDNFQSRRPNTSFCFLDIRSPGLGDTAMYLCATSGAYGTNEKLFFGSGTQLSVL.

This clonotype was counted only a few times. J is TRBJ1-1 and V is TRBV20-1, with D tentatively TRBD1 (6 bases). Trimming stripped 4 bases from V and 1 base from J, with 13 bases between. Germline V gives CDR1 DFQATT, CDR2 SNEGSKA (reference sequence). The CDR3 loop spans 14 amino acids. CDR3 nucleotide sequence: TGCAGTGCTACACTCCCGGACAGGAACACTGAAGCTTTCTTT. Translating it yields CSATLPDRNTEAFF.

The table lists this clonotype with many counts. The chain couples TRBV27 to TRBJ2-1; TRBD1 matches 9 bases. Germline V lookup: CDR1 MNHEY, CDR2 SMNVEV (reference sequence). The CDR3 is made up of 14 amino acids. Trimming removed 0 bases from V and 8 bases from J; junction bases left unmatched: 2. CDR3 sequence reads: CASSLSRTGDEQFF. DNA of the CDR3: TGTGCCAGCAGTTTATCCCGGACAGGGGATGAGCAGTTCTTC.

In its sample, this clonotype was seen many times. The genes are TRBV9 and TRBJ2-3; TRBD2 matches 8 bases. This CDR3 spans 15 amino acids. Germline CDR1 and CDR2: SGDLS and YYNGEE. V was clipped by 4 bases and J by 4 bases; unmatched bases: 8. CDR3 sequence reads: CASSQGGGTADTQYF. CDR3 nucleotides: TGTGCCAGCAGCCAAGGCGGGGGGACTGCAGATACGCAGTATTTT.

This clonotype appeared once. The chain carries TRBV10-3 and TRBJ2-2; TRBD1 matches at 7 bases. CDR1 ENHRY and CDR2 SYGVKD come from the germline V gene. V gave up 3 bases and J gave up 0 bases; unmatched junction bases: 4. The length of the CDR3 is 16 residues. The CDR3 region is CAISDYTGANTGELFF. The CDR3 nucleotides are TGTGCCATCAGTGACTATACAGGGGCGAACACCGGGGAGCTGTTTTTT.

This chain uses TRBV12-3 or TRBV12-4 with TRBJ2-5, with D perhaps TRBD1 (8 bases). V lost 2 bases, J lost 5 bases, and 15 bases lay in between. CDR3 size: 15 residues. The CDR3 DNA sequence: TGTGCCAGCAGTTTAATCGGACAGGGAGGGGAGACCCAGTACTTC. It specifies CASSLIGQGGETQYF.

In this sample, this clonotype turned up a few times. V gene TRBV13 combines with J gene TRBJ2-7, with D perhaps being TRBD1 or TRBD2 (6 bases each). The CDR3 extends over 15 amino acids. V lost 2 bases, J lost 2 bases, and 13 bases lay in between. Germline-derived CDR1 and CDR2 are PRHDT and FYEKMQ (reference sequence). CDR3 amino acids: CASSLRGLPPYEQYF. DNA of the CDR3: TGTGCCAGCAGCTTACGGGGGCTACCACCCTACGAGCAGTACTTC.